These 18 T cell receptor beta chains share one sample of origin, sequenced in a study of T-cell memory formation after mild COVID-19. TCRdb passed the 5' RACE reads through MiXCR, listing each CDR3 protein once. Among about 470,000 distinct CDR3 sequences listed, about 23% were seen once. The sequenced sample consisted of PBMCs or a T cell subset sorted from them (not recorded which). These receptors all stem from an adult woman who had mild COVID-19 (a few samples of this study predate the infection). Cell type and time point are not known.

The chain joins TRBV10-3 to TRBJ2-1; 13 bases map to TRBD2. Germline V lookup: CDR1 ENHRY, CDR2 SYGVKD. CDR3 length equals 15 residues. The J segment lost 7 bases and the V segment lost 4 bases, leaving 4 bases of the junction unmatched. The CDR3 coding sequence is TGTGCCATCAGTGGGACTAGCGGGAGTTCGAATGAGCAGTTCTTC. It encodes CAISGTSGSSNEQFF.

The chain combines TRBV20-1 with TRBJ2-3; D is unclear. Trimming stripped 3 bases from V and 1 base from J, with 11 bases between. The CDR3 runs to 14 residues. CDR1 is DFQATT and CDR2 is SNEGSKA in the germline V gene (reference sequence). CDR3 sequence reads: CSASRLSGTDTQYF. In DNA, the CDR3 is TGCAGTGCTAGCAGGCTTAGTGGCACAGATACGCAGTATTTT.

The chain joins TRBV5-1 to TRBJ2-5; 10 bases are a match to TRBD2. Trimming took 7 bases from V and 0 from J; bases not matched to a gene: 3. The CDR3 is 14 amino acids. Germline assignment: CDR1 SGHRS and CDR2 YFSETQ. This CDR3 is CASQSGGDQETQYF. In nucleotides, the CDR3 is TGCGCCAGCCAAAGCGGGGGGGACCAAGAGACCCAGTACTTC.

This clonotype was counted a few times. The chain is built from TRBV30 and TRBJ1-6, with 8 positions matching TRBD1. Germline CDR1 is GTSNPN and CDR2 is SVGIG (reference sequence). V was clipped by 1 base and J by 6 bases; unmatched bases: 2. This CDR3 is built from 14 residues. This CDR3 reads CAWSEGQANSPLHF. The CDR3 DNA reads as TGTGCCTGGAGTGAGGGACAGGCTAATTCACCCCTCCACTTT.

This clonotype was found once. The chain employs TRBV20-1 and TRBJ1-6; D unresolved. Germline V gene sequence: CDR1 DFQATT, CDR2 SNEGSKA (reference sequence). Trimming cost V 5 bases and J 0 bases, with 11 bases left between them. CDR3 length equals 15 residues. The CDR3 nucleotides are TGCAGTGCTCTCTCCGGGAACTCCTATAATTCACCCCTCCACTTT. Residues: CSALSGNSYNSPLHF.

In its sample, this clonotype was seen a few times. This chain links TRBV24-1 with TRBJ2-3, with 8 bases identical to TRBD1. The CDR3 length is 15 residues. Unmatched junction bases numbered 9, after V lost 5 bases and J lost 6 bases. CDR1 and CDR2 (germline): KGHDR, SFDVKD. The CDR3 DNA is TGTGCCACCAGTGCCTCGGACAGGGCTGATGATACGCAGTATTTT. It codes for CATSASDRADDTQYF.

A few counts support this clonotype. CDR3 DNA: TGTGCCAGCAGTTGGAGCGGGGAGACCCAGTACTTC. It translates to CASSWSGETQYF. This chain uses TRBV12-3 or TRBV12-4 with TRBJ2-5, with a possible D match to TRBD2 (6 bases). This CDR3 has 12 amino acids. The V end lost 4 bases, the J end lost 5 bases, and 8 bases lay between the germline ends.

This clonotype has only a few counts. The chain combines TRBV19 with TRBJ2-2, with 9 positions matching TRBD1. Germline V gives CDR1 LNHDA, CDR2 SQIVND (reference sequence). The CDR3 has 15 residues. V shed 7 bases and J 3 bases; nucleotides not matched to a gene: 6. CDR3 bases: TGTGCCAGTAACCCGGACAGGGGTGACACCGGGGAGCTGTTTTTT. Its translation is CASNPDRGDTGELFF.

The rearrangement links TRBV27 to TRBJ2-6; no clear D gene. The CDR3 sequence is 15 residues long. V lost 5 bases and J lost 0, with 8 bases in between. Germline CDR1 reads MNHEY; CDR2 reads SMNVEV (reference sequence). The CDR3 spells CASSPVASGANVLTF. As DNA, the CDR3 is TGTGCCAGCAGTCCCGTCGCCTCTGGGGCCAACGTCCTGACTTTC.

The rearrangement links TRBV7-3 to TRBJ2-3; no firm D call. The CDR3 consists of 13 residues. CDR1 and CDR2 from the germline V gene are SGHTA and FQGTGA. V was clipped by 5 bases and J by 10 bases, with 16 bases between them. The CDR3 DNA reads TGTGCCAGCAGCCATCGCCCGCAGACCCCGCAGTATTTT. Amino acids: CASSHRPQTPQYF.

This clonotype has a handful of counts. The gene calls are TRBV20-1 and TRBJ1-1; D is undetermined. V was trimmed by 5 bases and J by 1 base, leaving 5 bases between them. In germline, CDR1 is DFQATT, CDR2 SNEGSKA (reference sequence). The CDR3 loop spans 11 amino acids. CDR3 in amino acids: CSAPGNTEAFF. As DNA, the CDR3 is TGCAGTGCTCCAGGGAACACTGAAGCTTTCTTT.

The chain is built from TRBV7-2 and TRBJ2-7; possibly TRBD1 or TRBD2 for D (5 bases each). The CDR3 covers 14 residues. Germline values: CDR1 SGHTA, CDR2 FQGNSA. V lost 5 bases, J lost 4 bases, and 15 bases lay in between. The CDR3 DNA follows: TGTGCCAGCAGCGCGGCCGGGACCTGGTACGAGCAGTACTTC. Its translation is CASSAAGTWYEQYF.

The V call is TRBV30, the J call TRBJ2-7; TRBD1 aligns across 10 bases. The junction had 5 bases not matched to a gene; V was cut back by 4 bases and J by 5 bases. This CDR3 comprises 13 residues. Germline loops: CDR1 GTSNPN, CDR2 SVGIG (reference sequence). The CDR3 DNA follows: TGTGCCTGGAACCGGGACAGGGGCCACGAGCAGTACTTC. Its translation: CAWNRDRGHEQYF.

This clonotype has a handful of counts. The chain employs TRBV7-3 and TRBJ2-3; 15 bases are a match to TRBD2. V lost 4 bases and J lost 8; bases outside the gene matches: 13. Looked up from germline, CDR1 is SGHTA and CDR2 is FQGTGA. The CDR3 covers 18 residues. The CDR3 nucleotides are TGTGCCAGCAGCTCACAACCCGGGACTAGCGGGAGGCTTTCTACGCAGTATTTT. It translates to CASSSQPGTSGRLSTQYF.

The V and J genes are TRBV29-1 and TRBJ2-7, with 9 bases lining up with TRBD1. There are 13 residues in the CDR3. Trimming at V came to 6 bases and at J to 5 bases, leaving 8 bases not matched to a gene. CDR1 is SQVTM and CDR2 is ANQGSEA in the germline V gene. CDR3 bases: TGCAGCGTCGCGGGACAGGGAACGAACGAGCAGTACTTC. Its protein is CSVAGQGTNEQYF.

This clonotype was counted a few times. V usage is TRBV19 and J usage is TRBJ2-1; 10 bases line up with TRBD2. CDR3 length: 17 residues. V was clipped by 4 bases and J by 2 bases; unmatched bases: 8. Germline CDR1 is LNHDA and CDR2 is SQIVND (reference sequence). The CDR3 DNA reads as TGTGCCAGTAGTAAGCGTCTAGCGGGAGAGGCCTACAATGAGCAGTTCTTC. The encoded protein is CASSKRLAGEAYNEQFF.

V and J are TRBV2 and TRBJ2-1; 8 bases are a match to TRBD1. The germline CDR1 and CDR2 sequences are SNHLY and FYNNEI. The CDR3 loop spans 15 amino acids. The V and J ends lost 5 bases and 7 bases, in that order; junction bases with no gene match: 10. CDR3: CASSSDRGVRNEQFF. CDR3 nucleotides: TGTGCCAGCAGTAGTGACAGGGGAGTCCGAAATGAGCAGTTCTTC.

The chain joins TRBV7-8 to TRBJ1-1, with D possibly TRBD1 on 6 matching bases. This CDR3 is 18 amino acids long. Germline V gene data show CDR1 as SGHVS and CDR2 as FQNEAQ. V was pared by 1 base and J by 4 bases, with 22 bases between. Here the CDR3 reads CASSLVARGRSRGTEAFF. CDR3 nucleotides: TGTGCCAGCAGCTTAGTTGCTCGGGGGCGCAGCCGGGGCACTGAAGCTTTCTTT.